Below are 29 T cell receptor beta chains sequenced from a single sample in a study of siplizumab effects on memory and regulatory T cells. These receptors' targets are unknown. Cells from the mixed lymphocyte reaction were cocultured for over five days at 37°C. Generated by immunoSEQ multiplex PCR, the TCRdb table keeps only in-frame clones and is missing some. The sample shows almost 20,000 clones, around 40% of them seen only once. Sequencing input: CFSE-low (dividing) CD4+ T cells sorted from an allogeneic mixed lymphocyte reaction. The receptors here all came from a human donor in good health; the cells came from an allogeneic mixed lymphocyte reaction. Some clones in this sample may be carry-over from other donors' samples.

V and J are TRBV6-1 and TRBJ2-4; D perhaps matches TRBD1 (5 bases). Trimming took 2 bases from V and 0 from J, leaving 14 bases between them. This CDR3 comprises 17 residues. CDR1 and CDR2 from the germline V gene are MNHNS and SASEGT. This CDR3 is CASSEIEAGLAKNIQYF. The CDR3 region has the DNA TGTGCCAGCAGTGAAATAGAGGCAGGGCTAGCCAAAAACATTCAGTACTTC.

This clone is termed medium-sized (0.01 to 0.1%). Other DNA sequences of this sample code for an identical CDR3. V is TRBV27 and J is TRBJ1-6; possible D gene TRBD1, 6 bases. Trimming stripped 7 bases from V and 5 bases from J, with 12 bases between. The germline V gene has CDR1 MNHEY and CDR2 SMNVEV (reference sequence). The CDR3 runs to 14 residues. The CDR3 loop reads CASKGGPDNSPLHF. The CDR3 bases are TGTGCCAGCAAGGGGGGGCCCGATAATTCACCCCTCCACTTT.

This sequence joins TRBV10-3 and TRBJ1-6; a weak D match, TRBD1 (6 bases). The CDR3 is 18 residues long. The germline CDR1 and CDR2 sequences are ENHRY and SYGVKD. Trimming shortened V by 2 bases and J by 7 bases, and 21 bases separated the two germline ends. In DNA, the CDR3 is TGTGCCATCAGTGAGACTAGGCCGGGGAGGGGGGCGAATTCACCCCTCCACTTT. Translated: CAISETRPGRGANSPLHF.

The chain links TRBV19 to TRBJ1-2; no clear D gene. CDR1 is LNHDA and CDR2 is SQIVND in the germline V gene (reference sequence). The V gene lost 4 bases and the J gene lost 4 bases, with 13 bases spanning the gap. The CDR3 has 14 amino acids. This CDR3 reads CASSTNTGPYGYTF. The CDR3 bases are TGTGCCAGTAGTACAAATACCGGGCCCTATGGCTACACCTTC. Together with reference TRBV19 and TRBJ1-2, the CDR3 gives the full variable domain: DGGITQSPKYLFRKEGQNVTLSCEQNLNHDAMYWYRQDPGQGLRLIYYSQIVNDFQKGDIAEGYSVSREKKESFPLTVTSAQKNPTAFYLCASSTNTGPYGYTFGSGTRLTVV.

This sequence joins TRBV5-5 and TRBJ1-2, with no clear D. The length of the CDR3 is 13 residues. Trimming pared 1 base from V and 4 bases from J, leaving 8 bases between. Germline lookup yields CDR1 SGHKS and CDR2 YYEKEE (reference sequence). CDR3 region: CASSLSPSYGYTF. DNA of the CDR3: TGTGCCAGCAGCTTGAGTCCCTCCTATGGCTACACCTTC.

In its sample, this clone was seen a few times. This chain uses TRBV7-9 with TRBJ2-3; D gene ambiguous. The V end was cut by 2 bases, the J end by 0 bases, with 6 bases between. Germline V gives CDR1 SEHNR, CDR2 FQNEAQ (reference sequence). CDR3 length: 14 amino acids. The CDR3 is CASSLWVSTDTQYF. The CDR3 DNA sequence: TGTGCCAGCAGCTTATGGGTTAGCACAGATACGCAGTATTTT.

DNA for the CDR3: TGTGCCAGCAGGCACGCGACTAGCGGATACGAGCAGTACTTC. Its translation is CASRHATSGYEQYF. The chain uses TRBV6-5 and TRBJ2-7; TRBD2 matches 9 bases. From germline, CDR1 is MNHEY and CDR2 SVGAGI. CDR3 length equals 14 residues. The V gene end was trimmed by 6 bases and the J gene end by 4 bases; junction bases not matched to a gene: 7.

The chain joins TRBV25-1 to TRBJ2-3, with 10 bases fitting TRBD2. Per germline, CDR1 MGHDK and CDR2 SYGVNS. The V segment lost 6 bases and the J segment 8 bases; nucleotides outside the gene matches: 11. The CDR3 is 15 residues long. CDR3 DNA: TGTGCCAGCAGCCAGACCACTAGCGGGGAAGCTACGCAGTATTTT. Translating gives CASSQTTSGEATQYF.

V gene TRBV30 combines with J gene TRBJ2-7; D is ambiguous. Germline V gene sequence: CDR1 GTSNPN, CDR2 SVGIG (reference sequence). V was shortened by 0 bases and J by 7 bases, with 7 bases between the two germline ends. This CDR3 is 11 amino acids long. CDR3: CAWSVIQEQYF. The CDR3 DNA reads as TGTGCCTGGAGTGTAATACAAGAGCAGTACTTC.

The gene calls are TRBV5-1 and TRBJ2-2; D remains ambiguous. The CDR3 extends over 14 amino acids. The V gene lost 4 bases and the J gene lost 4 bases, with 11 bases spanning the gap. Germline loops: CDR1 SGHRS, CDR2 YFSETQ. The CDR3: CASSEVGFTGELFF. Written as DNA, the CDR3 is TGCGCCAGCAGCGAAGTGGGCTTCACCGGGGAGCTGTTTTTT.

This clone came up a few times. The CDR3: CASSLVAGASETQYF. The CDR3 DNA follows: TGCGCCAGCAGCTTGGTGGCGGGGGCCTCCGAGACCCAGTACTTC. V is TRBV5-1 and J is TRBJ2-5; D possibly corresponds to TRBD2 (7 bases). V lost 0 bases and J 5 bases, leaving 14 bases between the germline ends. Germline CDR1 and CDR2: SGHRS and YFSETQ. This CDR3 region has 15 residues.

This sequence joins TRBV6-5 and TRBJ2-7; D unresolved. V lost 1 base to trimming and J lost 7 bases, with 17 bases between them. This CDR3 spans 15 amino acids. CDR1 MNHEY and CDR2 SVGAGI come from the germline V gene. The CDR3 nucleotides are TGTGCCAGCAGTTACTATGGACCGGCCCCGGGTGAGCAGTACTTC. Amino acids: CASSYYGPAPGEQYF.

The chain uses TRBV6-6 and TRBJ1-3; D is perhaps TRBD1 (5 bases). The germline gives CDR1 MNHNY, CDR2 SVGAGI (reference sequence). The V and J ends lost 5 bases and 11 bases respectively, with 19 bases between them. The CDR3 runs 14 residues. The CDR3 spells CASSPGLYSWSIYF. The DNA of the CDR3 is TGTGCCAGCAGTCCGGGACTTTACTCTTGGTCCATATATTTT.

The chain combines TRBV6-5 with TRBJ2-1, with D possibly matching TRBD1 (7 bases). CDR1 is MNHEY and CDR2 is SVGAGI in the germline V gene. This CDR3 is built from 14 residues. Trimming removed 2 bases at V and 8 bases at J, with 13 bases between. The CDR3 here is CASSYGQGGDEQFF. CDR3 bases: TGTGCCAGCAGTTACGGGCAGGGGGGTGATGAGCAGTTCTTC.

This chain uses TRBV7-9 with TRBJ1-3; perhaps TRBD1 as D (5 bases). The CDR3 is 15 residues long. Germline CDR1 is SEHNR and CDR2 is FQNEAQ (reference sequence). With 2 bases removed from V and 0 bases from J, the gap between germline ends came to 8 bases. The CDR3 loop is CASSLTGNSGNTIYF. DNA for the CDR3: TGTGCCAGCAGCTTAACAGGAAACTCTGGAAACACCATATATTTT.

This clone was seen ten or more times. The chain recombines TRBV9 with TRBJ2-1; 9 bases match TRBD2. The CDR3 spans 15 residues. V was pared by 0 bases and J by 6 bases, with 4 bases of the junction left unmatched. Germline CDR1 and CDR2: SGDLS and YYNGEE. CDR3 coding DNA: TGTGCCAGCAGCGTAGATGGGACTAGCTTCAATGAGCAGTTCTTC. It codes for CASSVDGTSFNEQFF.

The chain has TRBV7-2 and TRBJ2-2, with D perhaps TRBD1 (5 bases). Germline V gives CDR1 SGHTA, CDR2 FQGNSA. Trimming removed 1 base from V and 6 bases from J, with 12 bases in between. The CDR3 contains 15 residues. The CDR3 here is CASSLDNRGSGELFF. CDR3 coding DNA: TGTGCCAGCAGCTTAGATAATAGGGGATCCGGGGAGCTGTTTTTT.

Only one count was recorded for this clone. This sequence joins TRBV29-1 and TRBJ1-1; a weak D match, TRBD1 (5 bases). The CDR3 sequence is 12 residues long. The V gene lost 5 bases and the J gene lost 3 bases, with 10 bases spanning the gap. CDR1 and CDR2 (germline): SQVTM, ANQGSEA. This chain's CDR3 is CSVRRDHTEAFF. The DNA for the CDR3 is TGCAGCGTTCGTCGGGACCACACTGAAGCTTTCTTT. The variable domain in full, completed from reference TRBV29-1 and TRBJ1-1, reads SAVISQKPSRDICQRGTSLTIQCQVDSQVTMMFWYRQQPGQSLTLIATANQGSEATYESGFVIDKFPISRPNLTFSTLTVSNMSPEDSSIYLCSVRRDHTEAFFGQGTRLTVV.

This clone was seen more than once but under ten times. CDR3 loop: CASSYPGTDTQYF. For the CDR3, the DNA is TGTGCCAGCAGTTACCCAGGCACAGATACGCAGTATTTT. The chain employs TRBV6-5 and TRBJ2-3, with no clear D. Germline CDR1 MNHEY, CDR2 SVGAGI. The V gene lost 2 bases and the J gene lost 1 base, with 4 bases spanning the gap. The CDR3 is made up of 13 amino acids.

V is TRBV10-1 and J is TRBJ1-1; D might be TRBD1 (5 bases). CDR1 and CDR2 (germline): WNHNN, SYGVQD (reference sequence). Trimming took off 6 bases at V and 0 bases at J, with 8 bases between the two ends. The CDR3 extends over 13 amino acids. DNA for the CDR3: TGCGCCAGCAGGGTGGACATGAACACTGAAGCTTTCTTT. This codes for CASRVDMNTEAFF.

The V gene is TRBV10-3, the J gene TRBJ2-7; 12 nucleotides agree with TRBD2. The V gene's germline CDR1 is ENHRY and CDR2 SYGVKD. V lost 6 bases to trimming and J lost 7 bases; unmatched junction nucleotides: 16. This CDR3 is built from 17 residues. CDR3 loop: CAISTRTSGTVAREQYF. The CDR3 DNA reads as TGTGCCATCAGCACTAGGACTAGCGGGACTGTAGCGAGAGAGCAGTACTTC.

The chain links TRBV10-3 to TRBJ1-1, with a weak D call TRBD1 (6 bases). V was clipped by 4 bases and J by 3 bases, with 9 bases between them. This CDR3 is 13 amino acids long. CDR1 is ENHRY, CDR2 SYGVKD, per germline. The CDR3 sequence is CAISGQVDTEAFF. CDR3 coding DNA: TGTGCCATCAGTGGACAGGTTGACACTGAAGCTTTCTTT.

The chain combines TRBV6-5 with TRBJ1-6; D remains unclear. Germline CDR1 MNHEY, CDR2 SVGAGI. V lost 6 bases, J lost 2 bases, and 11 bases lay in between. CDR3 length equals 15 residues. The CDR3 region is CASRRFSPYNSPLHF. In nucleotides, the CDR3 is TGTGCCAGCAGAAGGTTTAGCCCCTATAATTCACCCCTCCACTTT.

CDR3 sequence (DNA): TGTGCCAGCAGCTTAGCGAGGGTGGCTGATGGAAGGACAGATACGCAGTATTTT. Translation gives CASSLARVADGRTDTQYF. V and J are TRBV7-2 and TRBJ2-3; the D gene is possibly TRBD2 (5 bases). V was cut by 0 bases and J by 3 bases, with 19 bases left in between. The germline CDR1 and CDR2 sequences are SGHTA and FQGNSA. This CDR3 contains 18 residues. The full variable domain, rest sourced from reference TRBV7-2 and TRBJ2-3, is GAGVSQSPSNKVTEKGKDVELRCDPISGHTALYWYRQSLGQGLEFLIYFQGNSAPDKSGLPSDRFSAERTGGSVSTLTIQRTQQEDSAVYLCASSLARVADGRTDTQYFGPGTRLTVL.

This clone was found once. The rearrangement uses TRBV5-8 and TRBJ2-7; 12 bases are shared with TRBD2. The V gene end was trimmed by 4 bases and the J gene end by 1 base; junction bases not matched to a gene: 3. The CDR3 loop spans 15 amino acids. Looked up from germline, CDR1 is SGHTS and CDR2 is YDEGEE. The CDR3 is CASSTSGRPSYEQYF. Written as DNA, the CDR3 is TGTGCCAGCAGCACTAGCGGGAGGCCTTCCTACGAGCAGTACTTC.

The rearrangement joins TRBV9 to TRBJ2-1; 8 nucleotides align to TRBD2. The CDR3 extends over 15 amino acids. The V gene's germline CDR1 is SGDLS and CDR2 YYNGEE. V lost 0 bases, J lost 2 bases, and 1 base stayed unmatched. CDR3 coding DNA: TGTGCCAGCAGCGTAGCGGGGGGGACCTACAATGAGCAGTTCTTC. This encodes CASSVAGGTYNEQFF. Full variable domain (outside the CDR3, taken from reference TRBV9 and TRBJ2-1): DSGVTQTPKHLITATGQRVTLRCSPRSGDLSVYWYQQSLDQGLQFLIQYYNGEERAKGNILERFSAQQFPDLHSELNLSSLELGDSALYFCASSVAGGTYNEQFFGPGTRLTVL.

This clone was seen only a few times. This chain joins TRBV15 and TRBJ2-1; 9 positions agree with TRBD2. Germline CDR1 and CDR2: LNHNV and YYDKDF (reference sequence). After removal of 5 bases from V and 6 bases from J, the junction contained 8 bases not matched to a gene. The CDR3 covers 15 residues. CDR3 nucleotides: TGTGCCACCAGCTTGGCGGGAGGGCCAGGCAATGAGCAGTTCTTC. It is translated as CATSLAGGPGNEQFF.

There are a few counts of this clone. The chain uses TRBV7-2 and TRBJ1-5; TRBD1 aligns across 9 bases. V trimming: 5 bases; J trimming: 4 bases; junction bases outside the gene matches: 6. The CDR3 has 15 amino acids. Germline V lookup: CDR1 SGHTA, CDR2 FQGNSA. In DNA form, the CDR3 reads TGTGCCAGCAGCCCCGGGACAGGGACTAATCAGCCCCAGCATTTT. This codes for CASSPGTGTNQPQHF.

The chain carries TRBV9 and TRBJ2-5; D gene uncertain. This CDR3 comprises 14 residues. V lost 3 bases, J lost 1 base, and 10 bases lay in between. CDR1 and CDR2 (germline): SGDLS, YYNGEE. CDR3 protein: CASSAMQIQETQYF. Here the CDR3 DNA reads TGTGCCAGCAGCGCAATGCAGATCCAAGAGACCCAGTACTTC.